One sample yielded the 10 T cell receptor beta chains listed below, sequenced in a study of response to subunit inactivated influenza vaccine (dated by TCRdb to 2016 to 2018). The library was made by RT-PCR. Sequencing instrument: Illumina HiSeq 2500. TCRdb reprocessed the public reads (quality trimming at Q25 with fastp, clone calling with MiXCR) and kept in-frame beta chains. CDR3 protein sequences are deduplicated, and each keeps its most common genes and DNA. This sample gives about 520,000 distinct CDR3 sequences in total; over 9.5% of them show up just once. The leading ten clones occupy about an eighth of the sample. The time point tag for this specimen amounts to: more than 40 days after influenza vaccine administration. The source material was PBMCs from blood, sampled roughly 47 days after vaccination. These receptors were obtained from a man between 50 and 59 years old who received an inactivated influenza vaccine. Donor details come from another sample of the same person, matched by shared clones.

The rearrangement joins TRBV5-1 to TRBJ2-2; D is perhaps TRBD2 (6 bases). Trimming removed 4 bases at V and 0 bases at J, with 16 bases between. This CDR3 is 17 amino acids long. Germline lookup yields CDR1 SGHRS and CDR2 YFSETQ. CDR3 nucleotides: TGCGCCAGCAGCCTAGGCCCCCGGGACTCGAACACCGGGGAGCTGTTTTTT. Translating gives CASSLGPRDSNTGELFF.

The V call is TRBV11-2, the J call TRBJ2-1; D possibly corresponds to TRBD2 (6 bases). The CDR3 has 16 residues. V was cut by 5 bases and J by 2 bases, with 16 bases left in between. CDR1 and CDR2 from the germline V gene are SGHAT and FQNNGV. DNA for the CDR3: TGTGCCAGCAGCGACCCCGGCGGGGATCCCTACAATGAGCAGTTCTTC. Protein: CASSDPGGDPYNEQFF.

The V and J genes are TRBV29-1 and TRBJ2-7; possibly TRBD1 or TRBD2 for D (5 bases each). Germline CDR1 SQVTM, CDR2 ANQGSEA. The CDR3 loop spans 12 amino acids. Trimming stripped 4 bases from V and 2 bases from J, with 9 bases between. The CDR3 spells CSVGDPTYEQYF. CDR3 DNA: TGCAGCGTTGGGGACCCAACCTACGAGCAGTACTTC.

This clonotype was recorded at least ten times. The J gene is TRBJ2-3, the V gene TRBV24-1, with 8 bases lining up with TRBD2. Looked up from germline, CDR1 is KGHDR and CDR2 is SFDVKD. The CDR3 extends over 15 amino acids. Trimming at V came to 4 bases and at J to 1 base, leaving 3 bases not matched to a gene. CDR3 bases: TGTGCCACCAGTGAGGTGACTAGCGGCACAGATACGCAGTATTTT. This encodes CATSEVTSGTDTQYF.

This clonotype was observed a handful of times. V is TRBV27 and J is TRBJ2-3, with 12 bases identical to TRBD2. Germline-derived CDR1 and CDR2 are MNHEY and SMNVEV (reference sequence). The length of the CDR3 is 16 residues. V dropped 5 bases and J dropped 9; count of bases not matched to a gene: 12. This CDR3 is CASSPNLAGGPRTQYF. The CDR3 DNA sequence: TGTGCCAGCAGTCCGAATCTAGCGGGGGGGCCAAGAACGCAGTATTTT.

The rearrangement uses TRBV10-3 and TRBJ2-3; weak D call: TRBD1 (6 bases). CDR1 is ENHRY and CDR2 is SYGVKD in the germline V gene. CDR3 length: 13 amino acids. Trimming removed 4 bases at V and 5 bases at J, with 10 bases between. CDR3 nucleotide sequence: TGTGCCATCAGTGCACAGGGCGGAGATACGCAGTATTTT. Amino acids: CAISAQGGDTQYF.

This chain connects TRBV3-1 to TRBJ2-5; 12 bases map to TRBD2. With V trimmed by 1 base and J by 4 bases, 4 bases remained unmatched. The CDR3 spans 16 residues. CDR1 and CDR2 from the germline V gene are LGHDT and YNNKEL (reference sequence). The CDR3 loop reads CASSQGLAGASETQYF. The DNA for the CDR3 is TGTGCCAGCAGCCAAGGACTAGCGGGAGCCTCAGAGACCCAGTACTTC.

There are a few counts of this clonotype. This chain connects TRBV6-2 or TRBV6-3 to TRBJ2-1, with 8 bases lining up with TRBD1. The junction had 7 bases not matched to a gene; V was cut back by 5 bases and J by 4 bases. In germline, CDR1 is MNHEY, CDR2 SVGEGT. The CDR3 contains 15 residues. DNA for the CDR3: TGTGCCAGCAGTAACCGGGACAGGCCATACAATGAGCAGTTCTTC. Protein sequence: CASSNRDRPYNEQFF.

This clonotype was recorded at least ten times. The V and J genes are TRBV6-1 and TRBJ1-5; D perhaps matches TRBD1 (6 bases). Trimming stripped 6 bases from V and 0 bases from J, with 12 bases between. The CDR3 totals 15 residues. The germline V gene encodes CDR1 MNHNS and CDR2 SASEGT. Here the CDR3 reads CASRGGGYSNQPQHF. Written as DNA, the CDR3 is TGTGCCAGCAGAGGGGGGGGGTATAGCAATCAGCCCCAGCATTTT.

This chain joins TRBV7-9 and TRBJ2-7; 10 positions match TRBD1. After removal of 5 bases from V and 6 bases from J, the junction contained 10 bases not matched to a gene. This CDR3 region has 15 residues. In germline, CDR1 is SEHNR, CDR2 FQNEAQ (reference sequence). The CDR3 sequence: CASSEIGTGVGEQYF. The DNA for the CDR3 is TGTGCCAGCAGCGAGATTGGGACAGGGGTAGGCGAGCAGTACTTC. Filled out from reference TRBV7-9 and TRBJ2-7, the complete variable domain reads DTGVSQNPRHKITKRGQNVTFRCDPISEHNRLYWYRQTLGQGPEFLTYFQNEAQLEKSRLLSDRFSAERPKGSFSTLEIQRTEQGDSAMYLCASSEIGTGVGEQYFGPGTRLTVT.